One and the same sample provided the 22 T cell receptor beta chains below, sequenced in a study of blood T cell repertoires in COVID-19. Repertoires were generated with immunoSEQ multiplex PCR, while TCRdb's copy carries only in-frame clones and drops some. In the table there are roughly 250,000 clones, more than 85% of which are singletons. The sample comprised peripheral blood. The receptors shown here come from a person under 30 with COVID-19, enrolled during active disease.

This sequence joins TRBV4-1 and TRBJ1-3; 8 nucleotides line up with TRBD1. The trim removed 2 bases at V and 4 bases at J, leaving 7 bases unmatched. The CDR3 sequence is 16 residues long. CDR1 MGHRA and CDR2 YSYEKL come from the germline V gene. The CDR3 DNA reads TGCGCCAGCAGCCAAACACGGACAGGGTCAGGAAACACCATATATTTT. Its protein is CASSQTRTGSGNTIYF.

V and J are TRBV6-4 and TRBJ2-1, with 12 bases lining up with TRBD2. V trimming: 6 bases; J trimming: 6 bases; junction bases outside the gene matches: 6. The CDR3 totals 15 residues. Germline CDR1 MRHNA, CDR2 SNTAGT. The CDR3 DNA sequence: TGTGCCAGCAGCGAACTAGCGGGAGGATCCAATGAGCAGTTCTTC. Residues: CASSELAGGSNEQFF.

CDR3 protein: CASSLDRGTDTQYF. Here the CDR3 DNA reads TGTGCCAGCAGCTTGGACAGGGGAACAGATACGCAGTATTTT. The chain is built from TRBV5-5 and TRBJ2-3, with 7 positions matching TRBD1. Germline CDR1 reads SGHKS; CDR2 reads YYEKEE (reference sequence). V trimming: 0 bases; J trimming: 3 bases; junction bases outside the gene matches: 1. The CDR3 covers 14 residues.

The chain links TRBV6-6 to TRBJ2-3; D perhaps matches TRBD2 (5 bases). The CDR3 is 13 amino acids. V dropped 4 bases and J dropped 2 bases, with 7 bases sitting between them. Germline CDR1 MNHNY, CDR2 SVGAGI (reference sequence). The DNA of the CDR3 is TGTGCCAGCAGTTCAGGACTCACAGATACGCAGTATTTT. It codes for CASSSGLTDTQYF.

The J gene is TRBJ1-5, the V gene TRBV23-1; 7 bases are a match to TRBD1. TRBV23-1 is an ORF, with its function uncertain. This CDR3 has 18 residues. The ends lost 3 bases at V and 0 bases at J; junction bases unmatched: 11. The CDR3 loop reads CASSHTYPGQPSNQPQHF. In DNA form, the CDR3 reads TGCGCCAGCAGTCATACATACCCGGGACAGCCTAGCAATCAGCCCCAGCATTTT.

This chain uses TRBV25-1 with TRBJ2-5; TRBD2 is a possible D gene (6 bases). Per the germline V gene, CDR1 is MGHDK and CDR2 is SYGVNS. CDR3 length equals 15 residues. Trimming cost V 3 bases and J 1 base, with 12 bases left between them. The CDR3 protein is CASSDQAGPQETQYF. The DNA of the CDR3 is TGTGCCAGCAGTGATCAAGCGGGTCCCCAAGAGACCCAGTACTTC.

DNA of the CDR3: TGTGCCAGCAGGGAGAGCGGGGTATATTCACCCCTCCACTTT. It codes for CASRESGVYSPLHF. V usage is TRBV27 and J usage is TRBJ1-6; D call uncertain. The V and J ends lost 6 bases and 8 bases respectively, with 14 bases between them. Germline assignment: CDR1 MNHEY and CDR2 SMNVEV (reference sequence). The CDR3 runs to 14 residues.

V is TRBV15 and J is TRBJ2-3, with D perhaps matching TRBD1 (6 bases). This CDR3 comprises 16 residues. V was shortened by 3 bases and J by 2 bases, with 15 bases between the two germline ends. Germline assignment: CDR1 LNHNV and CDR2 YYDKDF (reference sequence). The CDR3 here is CATSRADSSLTDTQYF. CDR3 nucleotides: TGTGCCACCAGCAGGGCGGACAGCTCCCTCACAGATACGCAGTATTTT.

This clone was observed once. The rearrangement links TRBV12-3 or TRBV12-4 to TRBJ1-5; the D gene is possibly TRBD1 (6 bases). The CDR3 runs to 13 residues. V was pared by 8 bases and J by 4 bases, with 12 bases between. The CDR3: CASGGAGNQPQHF. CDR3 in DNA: TGTGCCAGCGGGGGCGCGGGTAATCAGCCCCAGCATTTT.

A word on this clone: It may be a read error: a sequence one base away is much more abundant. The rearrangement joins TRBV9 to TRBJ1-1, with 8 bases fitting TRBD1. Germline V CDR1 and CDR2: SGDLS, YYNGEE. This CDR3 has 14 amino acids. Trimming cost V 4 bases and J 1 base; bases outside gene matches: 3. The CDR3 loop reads CASSPGQGNTEAFF. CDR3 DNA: TGTGCCAGCAGCCCTGGACAGGGGAACACTGAAGCTTTCTTT.

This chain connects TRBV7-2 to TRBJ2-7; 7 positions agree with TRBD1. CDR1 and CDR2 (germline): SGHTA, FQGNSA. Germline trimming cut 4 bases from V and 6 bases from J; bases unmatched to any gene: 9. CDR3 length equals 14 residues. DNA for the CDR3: TGTGCCAGCAGCTGGGACAGCTCCGGGCCCGAGCAGTACTTC. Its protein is CASSWDSSGPEQYF.

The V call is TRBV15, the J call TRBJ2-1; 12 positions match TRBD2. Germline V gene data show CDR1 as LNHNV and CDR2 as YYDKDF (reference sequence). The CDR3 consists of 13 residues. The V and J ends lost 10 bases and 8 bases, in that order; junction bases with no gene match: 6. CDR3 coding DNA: TGTGCCATCCGGACTAGCGGGAACTATGAGCAGTTCTTC. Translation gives CAIRTSGNYEQFF.

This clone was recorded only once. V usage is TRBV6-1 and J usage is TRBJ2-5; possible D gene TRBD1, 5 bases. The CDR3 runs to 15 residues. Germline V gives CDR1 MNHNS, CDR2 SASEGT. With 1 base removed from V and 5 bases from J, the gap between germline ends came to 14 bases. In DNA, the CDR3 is TGTGCCAGCAGTGAAGTTTCTCAGGGATCGGAGACCCAGTACTTC. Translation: CASSEVSQGSETQYF.

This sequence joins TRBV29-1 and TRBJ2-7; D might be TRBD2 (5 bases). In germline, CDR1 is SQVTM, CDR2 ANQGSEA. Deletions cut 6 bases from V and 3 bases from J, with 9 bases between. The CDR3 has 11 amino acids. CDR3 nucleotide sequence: TGCAGCGTGGAGGACCTCTACGAGCAGTACTTC. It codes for CSVEDLYEQYF.

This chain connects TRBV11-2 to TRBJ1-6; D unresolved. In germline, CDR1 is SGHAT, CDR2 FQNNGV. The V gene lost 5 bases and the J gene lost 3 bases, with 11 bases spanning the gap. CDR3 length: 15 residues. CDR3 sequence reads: CASSNTGDYNSPLHF. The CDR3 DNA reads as TGTGCCAGCAGCAACACCGGGGACTATAATTCACCCCTCCACTTT.

The CDR3: CASSPVTGGPYEQYF. CDR3 DNA sequence: TGTGCCAGCAGCCCGGTAACGGGGGGACCCTACGAGCAGTACTTC. The chain carries TRBV7-2 and TRBJ2-7; TRBD2 matches 7 bases. The CDR3 is 15 residues long. Trimming took 5 bases from V and 2 from J; bases not matched to a gene: 9. Germline values: CDR1 SGHTA, CDR2 FQGNSA. The entire variable domain, with the rest obtained from reference TRBV7-2 and TRBJ2-7, is as follows: GAGVSQSPSNKVTEKGKDVELRCDPISGHTALYWYRQSLGQGLEFLIYFQGNSAPDKSGLPSDRFSAERTGGSVSTLTIQRTQQEDSAVYLCASSPVTGGPYEQYFGPGTRLTVT.

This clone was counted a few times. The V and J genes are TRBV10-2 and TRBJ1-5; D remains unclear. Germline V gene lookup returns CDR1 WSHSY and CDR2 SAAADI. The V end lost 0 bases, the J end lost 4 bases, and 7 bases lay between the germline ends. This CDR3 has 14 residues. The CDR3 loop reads CASSESNRNQPQHF. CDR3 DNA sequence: TGCGCCAGCAGTGAGTCGAACAGAAATCAGCCCCAGCATTTT.

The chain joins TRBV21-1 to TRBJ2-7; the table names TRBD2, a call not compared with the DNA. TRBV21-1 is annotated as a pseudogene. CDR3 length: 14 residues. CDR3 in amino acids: CASSKEVASYEQYF. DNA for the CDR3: TGTGCCAGCAGCAAAGAGGTGGCTAGCTACGAGCAGTACTTC.

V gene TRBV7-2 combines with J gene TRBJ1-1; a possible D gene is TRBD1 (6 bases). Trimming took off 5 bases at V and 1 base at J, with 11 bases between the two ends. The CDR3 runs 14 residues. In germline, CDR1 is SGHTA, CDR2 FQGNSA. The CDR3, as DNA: TGTGCCAGCAGCCCAGGGGCCGCGAACACTGAAGCTTTCTTT. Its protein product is CASSPGAANTEAFF. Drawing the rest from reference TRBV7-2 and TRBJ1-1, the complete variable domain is GAGVSQSPSNKVTEKGKDVELRCDPISGHTALYWYRQSLGQGLEFLIYFQGNSAPDKSGLPSDRFSAERTGGSVSTLTIQRTQQEDSAVYLCASSPGAANTEAFFGQGTRLTVV.

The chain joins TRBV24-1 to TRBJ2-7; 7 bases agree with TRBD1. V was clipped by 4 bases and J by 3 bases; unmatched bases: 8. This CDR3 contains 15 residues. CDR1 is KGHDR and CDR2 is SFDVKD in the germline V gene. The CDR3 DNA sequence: TGTGCCACCAGTGAAAGACAGGGAACATACTACGAGCAGTACTTC. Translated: CATSERQGTYYEQYF.

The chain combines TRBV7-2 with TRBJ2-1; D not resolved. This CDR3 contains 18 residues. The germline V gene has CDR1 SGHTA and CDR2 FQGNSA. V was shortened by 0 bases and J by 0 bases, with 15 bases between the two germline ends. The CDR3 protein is CASSLARDEVSSYNEQFF. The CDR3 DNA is TGTGCCAGCAGCTTAGCGCGCGATGAGGTGAGCTCCTACAATGAGCAGTTCTTC.

The CDR3 reads CASSFPRDQETQYF. CDR3 bases: TGTGCCAGCAGTTTCCCCAGGGACCAAGAGACCCAGTACTTC. The V and J genes are TRBV28 and TRBJ2-5; TRBD1 is a possible D gene (5 bases). V lost 3 bases and J lost 0, with 8 bases in between. From germline, CDR1 is MDHEN and CDR2 SYDVKM. CDR3 size: 14 residues.